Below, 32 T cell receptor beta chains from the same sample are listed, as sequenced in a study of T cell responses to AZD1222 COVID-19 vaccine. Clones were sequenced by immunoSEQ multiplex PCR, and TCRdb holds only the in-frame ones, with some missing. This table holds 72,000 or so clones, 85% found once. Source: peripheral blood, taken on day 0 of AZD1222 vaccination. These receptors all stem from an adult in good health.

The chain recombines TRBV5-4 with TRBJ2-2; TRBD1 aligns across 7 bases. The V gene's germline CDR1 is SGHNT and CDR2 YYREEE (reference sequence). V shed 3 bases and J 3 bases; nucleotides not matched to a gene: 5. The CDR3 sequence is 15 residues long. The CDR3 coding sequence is TGTGCCAGCAGCTCAGGGGGTCAGTACACCGGGGAGCTGTTTTTT. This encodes CASSSGGQYTGELFF.

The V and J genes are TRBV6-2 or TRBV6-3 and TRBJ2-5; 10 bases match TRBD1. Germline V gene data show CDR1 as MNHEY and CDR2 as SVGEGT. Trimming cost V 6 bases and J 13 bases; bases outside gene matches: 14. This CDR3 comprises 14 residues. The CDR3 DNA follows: TGTGCCAGCAGCCCAGGACAGGGGGGTATATCGCGGTACTTC. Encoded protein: CASSPGQGGISRYF.

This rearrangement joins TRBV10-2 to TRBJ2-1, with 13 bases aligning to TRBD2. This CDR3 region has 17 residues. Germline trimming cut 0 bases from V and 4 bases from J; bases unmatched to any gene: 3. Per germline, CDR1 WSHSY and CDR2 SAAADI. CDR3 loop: CASSESSGLAGYNEQFF. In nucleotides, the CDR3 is TGCGCCAGCAGTGAGTCGTCGGGACTAGCGGGGTACAATGAGCAGTTCTTC.

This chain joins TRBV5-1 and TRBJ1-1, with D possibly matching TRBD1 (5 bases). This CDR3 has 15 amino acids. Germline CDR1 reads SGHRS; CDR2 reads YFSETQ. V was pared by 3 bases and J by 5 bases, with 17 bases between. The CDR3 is CASSSQWGVGTEAFF. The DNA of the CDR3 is TGCGCCAGCAGCTCCCAGTGGGGCGTTGGAACTGAAGCTTTCTTT.

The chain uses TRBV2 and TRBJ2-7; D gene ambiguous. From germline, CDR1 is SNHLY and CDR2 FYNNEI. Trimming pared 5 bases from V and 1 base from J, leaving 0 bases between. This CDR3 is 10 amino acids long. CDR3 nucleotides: TGTGCCAGCAGTTCCTACGAGCAGTACTTC. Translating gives CASSSYEQYF.

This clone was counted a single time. In DNA form, the CDR3 reads TGTGCCAGTAGTATCCGCTTTGACAGGGGGAAAACTGAAGCTTTCTTT. Protein product: CASSIRFDRGKTEAFF. V usage is TRBV19 and J usage is TRBJ1-1; TRBD1 matches 9 bases. Looked up from germline, CDR1 is LNHDA and CDR2 is SQIVND (reference sequence). V was pared by 3 bases and J by 5 bases, with 10 bases of the junction left unmatched. The CDR3 extends over 16 amino acids.

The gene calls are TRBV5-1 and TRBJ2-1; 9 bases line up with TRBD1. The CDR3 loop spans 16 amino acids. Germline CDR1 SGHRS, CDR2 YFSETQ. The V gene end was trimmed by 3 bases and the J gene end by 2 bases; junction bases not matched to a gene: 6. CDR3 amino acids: CASSWIGDRAYNEQFF. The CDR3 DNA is TGCGCCAGCAGCTGGATTGGGGACAGGGCCTACAATGAGCAGTTCTTC.

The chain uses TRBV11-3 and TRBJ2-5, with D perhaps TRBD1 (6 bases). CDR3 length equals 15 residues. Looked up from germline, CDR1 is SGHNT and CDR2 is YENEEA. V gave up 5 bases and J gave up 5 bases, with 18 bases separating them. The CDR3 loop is CASSPLSVTGETQYF. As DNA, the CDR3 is TGTGCCAGCAGCCCGCTCTCTGTGACAGGCGAGACCCAGTACTTC. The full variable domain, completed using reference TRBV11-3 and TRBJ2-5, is EAGVVQSPRYKIIEKKQPVAFWCNPISGHNTLYWYLQNLGQGPELLIRYENEEAVDDSQLPKDRFSAERLKGVDSTLKIQPAELGDSAVYLCASSPLSVTGETQYFGPGTRLLVL.

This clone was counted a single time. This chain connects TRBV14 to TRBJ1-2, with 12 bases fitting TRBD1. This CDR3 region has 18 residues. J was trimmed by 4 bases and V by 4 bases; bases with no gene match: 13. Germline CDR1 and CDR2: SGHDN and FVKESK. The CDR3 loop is CASSLHGTGGLDRYGYTF. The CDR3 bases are TGTGCCAGCAGCCTCCACGGGACAGGGGGCCTAGACCGCTATGGCTACACCTTC. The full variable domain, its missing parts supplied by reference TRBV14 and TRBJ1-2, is EAGVTQFPSHSVIEKGQTVTLRCDPISGHDNLYWYRRVMGKEIKFLLHFVKESKQDESGMPNNRFLAERTGGTYSTLKVQPAELEDSGVYFCASSLHGTGGLDRYGYTFGSGTRLTVV.

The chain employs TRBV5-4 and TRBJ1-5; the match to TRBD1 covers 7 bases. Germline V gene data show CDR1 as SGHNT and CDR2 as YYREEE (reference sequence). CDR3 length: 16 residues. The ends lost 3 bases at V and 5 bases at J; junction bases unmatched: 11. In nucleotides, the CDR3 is TGTGCCAGCAGCTGGTTCACAGGGGCGGGAGATCAGCCCCAGCATTTT. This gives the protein CASSWFTGAGDQPQHF.

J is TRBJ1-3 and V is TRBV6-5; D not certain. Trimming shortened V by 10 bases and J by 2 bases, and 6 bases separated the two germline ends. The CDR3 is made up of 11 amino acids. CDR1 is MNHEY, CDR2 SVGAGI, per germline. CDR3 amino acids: CAISPGNTIYF. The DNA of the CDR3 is TGTGCCATTTCCCCTGGAAACACCATATATTTT.

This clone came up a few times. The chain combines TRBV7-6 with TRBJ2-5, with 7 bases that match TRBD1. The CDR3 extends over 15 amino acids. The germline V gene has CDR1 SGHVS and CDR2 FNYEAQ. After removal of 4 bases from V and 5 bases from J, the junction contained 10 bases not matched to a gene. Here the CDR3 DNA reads TGTGCCAGCAGCTCGAATCCCGGGACAGTCGAGACCCAGTACTTC. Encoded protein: CASSSNPGTVETQYF.

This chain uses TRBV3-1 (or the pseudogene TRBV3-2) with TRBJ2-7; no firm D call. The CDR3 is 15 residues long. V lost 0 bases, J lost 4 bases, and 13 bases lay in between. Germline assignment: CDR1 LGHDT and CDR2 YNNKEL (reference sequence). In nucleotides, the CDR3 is TGTGCCAGCAGCCAAGAAAGTGGGCCTGTGTACGAGCAGTACTTC. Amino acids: CASSQESGPVYEQYF.

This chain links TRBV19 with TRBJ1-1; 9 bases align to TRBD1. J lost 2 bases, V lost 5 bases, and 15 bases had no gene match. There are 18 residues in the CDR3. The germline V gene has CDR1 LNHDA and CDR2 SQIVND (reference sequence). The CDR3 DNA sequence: TGTGCCAGTAGTCTCCGCGGGCGGGACAGGGCATATAACACTGAAGCTTTCTTT. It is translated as CASSLRGRDRAYNTEAFF.

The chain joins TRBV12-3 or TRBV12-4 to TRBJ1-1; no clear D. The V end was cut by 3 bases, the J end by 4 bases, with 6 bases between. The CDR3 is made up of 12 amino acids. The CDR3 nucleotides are TGTGCCAGCAGTTTTATCAGCACTGAAGCTTTCTTT. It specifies CASSFISTEAFF.

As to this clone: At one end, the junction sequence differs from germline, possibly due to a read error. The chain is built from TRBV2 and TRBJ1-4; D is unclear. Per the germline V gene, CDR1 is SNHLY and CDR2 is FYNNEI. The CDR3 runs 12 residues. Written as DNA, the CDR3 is TGTGCCAGCCGGGCCCCCCCACTTTCAGGCACCTTT. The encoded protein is CASRAPPLSGTF.

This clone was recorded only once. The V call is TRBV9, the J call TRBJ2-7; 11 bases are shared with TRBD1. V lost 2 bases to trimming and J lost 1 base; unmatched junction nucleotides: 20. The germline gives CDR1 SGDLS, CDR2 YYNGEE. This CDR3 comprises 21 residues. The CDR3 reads CASSVRDPGQGDWEWSYEQYF. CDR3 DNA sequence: TGTGCCAGCAGCGTTAGGGATCCGGGACAGGGGGACTGGGAATGGTCCTACGAGCAGTACTTC.

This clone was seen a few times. CDR3 DNA sequence: TGTGCCAGCAGTCCTCGACAGAATTCACCCCTCCACTTT. It yields the protein CASSPRQNSPLHF. The chain has TRBV6-1 and TRBJ1-6, with a weak D call TRBD1 (5 bases). V dropped 5 bases and J dropped 7 bases, with 9 bases sitting between them. Germline V gene sequence: CDR1 MNHNS, CDR2 SASEGT. The CDR3 is made up of 13 amino acids.

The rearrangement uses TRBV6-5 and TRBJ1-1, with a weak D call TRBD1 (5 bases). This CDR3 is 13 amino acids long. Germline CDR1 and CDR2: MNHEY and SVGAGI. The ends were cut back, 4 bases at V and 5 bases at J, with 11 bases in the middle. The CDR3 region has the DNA TGTGCCAGCAGTTCGGGACCCAGGACTGAAGCTTTCTTT. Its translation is CASSSGPRTEAFF.

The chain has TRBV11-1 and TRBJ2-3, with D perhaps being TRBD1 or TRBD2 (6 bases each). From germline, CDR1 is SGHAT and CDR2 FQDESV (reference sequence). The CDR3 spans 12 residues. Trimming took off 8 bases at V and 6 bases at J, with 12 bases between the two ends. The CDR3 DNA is TGTGCCAGCTCGCAGGGGAGGGATACGCAGTATTTT. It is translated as CASSQGRDTQYF.

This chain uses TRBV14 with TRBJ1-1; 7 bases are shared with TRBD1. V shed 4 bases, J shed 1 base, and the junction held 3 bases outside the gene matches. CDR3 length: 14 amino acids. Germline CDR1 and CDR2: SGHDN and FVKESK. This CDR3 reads CASSPGQTNTEAFF. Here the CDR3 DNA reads TGTGCCAGCAGCCCGGGACAGACGAACACTGAAGCTTTCTTT.

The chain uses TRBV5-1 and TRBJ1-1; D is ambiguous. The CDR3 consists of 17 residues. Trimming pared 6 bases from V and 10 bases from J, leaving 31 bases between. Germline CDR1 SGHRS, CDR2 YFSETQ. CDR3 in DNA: TGCGCCAGCACCCGGTTCAAACTCCAAGATTCAGTCGCTGGAGCTTTCTTT. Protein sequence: CASTRFKLQDSVAGAFF.

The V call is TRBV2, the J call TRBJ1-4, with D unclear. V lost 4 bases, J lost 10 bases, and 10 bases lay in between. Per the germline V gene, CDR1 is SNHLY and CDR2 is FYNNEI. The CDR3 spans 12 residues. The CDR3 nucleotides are TGTGCCAGCAGTGTCGTTTGGGGAAAACTGTTTTTT. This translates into CASSVVWGKLFF.

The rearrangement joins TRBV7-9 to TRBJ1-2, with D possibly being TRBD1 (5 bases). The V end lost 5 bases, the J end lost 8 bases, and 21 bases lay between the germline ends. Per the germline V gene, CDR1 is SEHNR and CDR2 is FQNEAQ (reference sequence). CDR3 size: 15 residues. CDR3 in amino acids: CASSVNPGPKSGYTF. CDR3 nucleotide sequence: TGTGCCAGCAGCGTAAATCCGGGACCGAAGTCAGGCTACACCTTC.

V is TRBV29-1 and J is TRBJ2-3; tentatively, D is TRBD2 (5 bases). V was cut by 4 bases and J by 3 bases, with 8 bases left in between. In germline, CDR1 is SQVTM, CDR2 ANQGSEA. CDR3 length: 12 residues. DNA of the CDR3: TGCAGCGTTGGTTCGGGGACAGATACGCAGTATTTT. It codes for CSVGSGTDTQYF.

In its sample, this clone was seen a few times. The CDR3 nucleotides read TGTGCCAGCAGTGTGGGGAGGAACACTGAAGCTTTCTTT. Residues: CASSVGRNTEAFF. The rearrangement uses TRBV25-1 and TRBJ1-1; D not resolved. CDR3 length: 13 residues. The V gene's germline CDR1 is MGHDK and CDR2 SYGVNS. Trimming shortened V by 4 bases and J by 1 base, and 7 bases separated the two germline ends. Drawing the rest from reference TRBV25-1 and TRBJ1-1, the complete variable domain is EADIYQTPRYLVIGTGKKITLECSQTMGHDKMYWYQQDPGMELHLIHYSYGVNSTEKGDLSSESTVSRIRTEHFPLTLESARPSHTSQYLCASSVGRNTEAFFGQGTRLTVV.

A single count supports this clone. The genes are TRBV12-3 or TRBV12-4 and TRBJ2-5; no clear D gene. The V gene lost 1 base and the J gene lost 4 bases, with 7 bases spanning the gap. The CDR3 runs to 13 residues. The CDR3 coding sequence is TGTGCCAGCAGTTTAGTGGTGTCAGAGACCCAGTACTTC. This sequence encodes CASSLVVSETQYF.

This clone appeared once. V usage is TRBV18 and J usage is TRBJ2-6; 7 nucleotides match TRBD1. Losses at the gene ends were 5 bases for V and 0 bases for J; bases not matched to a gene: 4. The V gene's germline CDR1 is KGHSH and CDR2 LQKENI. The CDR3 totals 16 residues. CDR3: CASSADRDSGANVLTF. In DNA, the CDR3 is TGTGCCAGCTCAGCTGACAGGGACTCTGGGGCCAACGTCCTGACTTTC.

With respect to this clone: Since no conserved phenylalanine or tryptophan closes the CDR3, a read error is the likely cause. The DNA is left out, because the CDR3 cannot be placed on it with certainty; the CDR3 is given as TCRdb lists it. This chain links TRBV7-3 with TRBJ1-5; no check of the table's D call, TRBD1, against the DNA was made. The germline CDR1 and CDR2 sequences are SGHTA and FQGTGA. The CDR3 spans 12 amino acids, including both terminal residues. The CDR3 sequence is CASTWTAPLVPV.

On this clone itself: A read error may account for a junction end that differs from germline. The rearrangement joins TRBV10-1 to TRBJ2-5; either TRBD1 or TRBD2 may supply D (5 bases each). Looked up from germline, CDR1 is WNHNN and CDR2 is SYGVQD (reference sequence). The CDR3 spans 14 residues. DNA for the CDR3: TGCGCCAGCTGTGATGGGACCCGTGGGGGGACCCAGTACTTC. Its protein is CASCDGTRGGTQYF.

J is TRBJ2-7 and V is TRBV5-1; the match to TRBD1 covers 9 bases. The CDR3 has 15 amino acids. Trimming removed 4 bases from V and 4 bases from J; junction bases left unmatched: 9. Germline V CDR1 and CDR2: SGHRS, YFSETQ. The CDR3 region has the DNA TGCGCCAGCAGCATCCGGACAGGGGTCGGGTACGAGCAGTACTTC. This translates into CASSIRTGVGYEQYF.

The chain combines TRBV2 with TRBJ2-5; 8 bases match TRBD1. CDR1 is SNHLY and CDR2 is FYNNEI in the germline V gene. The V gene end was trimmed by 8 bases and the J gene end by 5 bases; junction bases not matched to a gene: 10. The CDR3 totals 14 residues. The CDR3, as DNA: TGTGCCAGCGGTACAGGGGGTTCAGGCGAGACCCAGTACTTC. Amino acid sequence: CASGTGGSGETQYF.